What follows are 18 T cell receptor beta chains derived from one specimen sequenced in a study of OX40 agonist ivuxolimab in advanced cancers. Clones were sequenced by immunoSEQ multiplex PCR, and TCRdb holds only the in-frame ones, with some missing. Among approximately 58,000 clones listed, about 80% were seen once. The sequences come from CD4+ or CD8+ T cells sorted from blood, collected in a trial of the OX40 agonist ivuxolimab. The receptor set was obtained from an adult with an advanced solid tumor such as melanoma, head and neck, liver or kidney cancer.

The gene calls are TRBV10-3 and TRBJ2-3, with TRBD2 matching 10 bases. CDR1 ENHRY and CDR2 SYGVKD come from the germline V gene. The junction had 18 bases not matched to a gene; V was cut back by 8 bases and J by 4 bases. This CDR3 is built from 18 residues. CDR3: CAIGERSGRAMGADTQYF. The CDR3 DNA is TGTGCCATCGGGGAACGAAGCGGGAGGGCCATGGGGGCAGATACGCAGTATTTT.

Here the CDR3 reads CASSVGQGPYNEQFF. CDR3 bases: TGTGCCAGCAGCGTAGGACAGGGTCCCTACAATGAGCAGTTCTTC. The chain links TRBV7-9 to TRBJ2-1; 8 bases match TRBD1. Losses at the gene ends were 5 bases for V and 2 bases for J; bases not matched to a gene: 5. Germline V gene lookup returns CDR1 SEHNR and CDR2 FQNEAQ (reference sequence). The length of the CDR3 is 15 residues.

The rearrangement uses TRBV28 and TRBJ1-1; TRBD1 is a possible D gene (6 bases). The CDR3 has 13 residues. CDR1 MDHEN and CDR2 SYDVKM come from the germline V gene. V lost 7 bases and J lost 2, with 11 bases in between. The chain's CDR3 is CASTRGGNTEAFF. The CDR3 nucleotides are TGTGCCAGCACGCGAGGGGGAAACACTGAAGCTTTCTTT.

For the CDR3, the DNA is TGTGCCAGCAGTTCATTGGGGAACTATGGCTACACCTTC. It encodes CASSSLGNYGYTF. The V and J genes are TRBV6-6 and TRBJ1-2; D not resolved. The CDR3 loop spans 13 amino acids. Germline values: CDR1 MNHNY, CDR2 SVGAGI (reference sequence). V lost 4 bases and J 2 bases, leaving 8 bases between the germline ends.

The table lists this clone with a few counts. The rearrangement links TRBV2 to TRBJ2-6; no clear D gene. The CDR3 contains 14 residues. Germline V CDR1 and CDR2: SNHLY, FYNNEI. Trimming removed 6 bases from V and 0 bases from J, with 6 bases in between. CDR3 sequence (DNA): TGTGCCAGCAGGTTAAGCTCTGGGGCCAACGTCCTGACTTTC. Translated, it gives CASRLSSGANVLTF.

This clone was detected only once. The chain has TRBV6-5 and TRBJ1-3, with D possibly being TRBD1 (6 bases). Germline lookup yields CDR1 MNHEY and CDR2 SVGAGI. V shed 5 bases and J shed 0 bases, with 11 bases lying between them. CDR3 length: 15 amino acids. CDR3 residues: CASSPQGGSGNTIYF. The CDR3 nucleotides are TGTGCCAGCAGTCCACAGGGAGGCTCTGGAAACACCATATATTTT.

The CDR3 bases are TGTGCCAGCAGCTTGGGTTCAGTCGGGACAGGGATCCACGAGCAGTACTTC. Its protein is CASSLGSVGTGIHEQYF. The chain is built from TRBV5-6 and TRBJ2-7; 9 nucleotides agree with TRBD1. With V trimmed by 0 bases and J by 5 bases, 12 bases remained unmatched. Germline lookup yields CDR1 SGHDT and CDR2 YYEEEE. The CDR3 loop spans 17 amino acids.

The gene calls are TRBV9 and TRBJ1-3, with a tentative D call TRBD1 (5 bases). The CDR3 has 16 amino acids. The germline gives CDR1 SGDLS, CDR2 YYNGEE. Between the trimmed V and J ends, which lost 2 bases and 0 bases, there was a span of 12 bases. CDR3 nucleotide sequence: TGTGCCAGCAGCGTTCAGGGCGGGCTCTCTGGAAACACCATATATTTT. Translation gives CASSVQGGLSGNTIYF.

V is TRBV28 and J is TRBJ1-6; no definite D call. Germline V CDR1 and CDR2: MDHEN, SYDVKM. V was pared by 7 bases and J by 0 bases, with 4 bases between. This CDR3 has 13 residues. CDR3 sequence: CASKRSYNSPLHF. CDR3 nucleotide sequence: TGTGCCAGCAAGCGCTCCTATAATTCACCCCTCCACTTT. Together with reference TRBV28 and TRBJ1-6, the CDR3 gives the full variable domain: DVKVTQSSRYLVKRTGEKVFLECVQDMDHENMFWYRQDPGLGLRLIYFSYDVKMKEKGDIPEGYSVSREKKERFSLILESASTNQTSMYLCASKRSYNSPLHFGNGTRLTVT.

In this sample, this clone turned up a few times. This rearrangement joins TRBV5-1 to TRBJ2-5; 7 nucleotides align to TRBD2. After removal of 1 base from V and 4 bases from J, the junction contained 4 bases not matched to a gene. The CDR3 covers 14 residues. The germline gives CDR1 SGHRS, CDR2 YFSETQ. CDR3 residues: CASSLLTSRETQYF. The CDR3, as DNA: TGCGCCAGCAGCTTGTTGACTAGCCGAGAGACCCAGTACTTC.

The genes are TRBV7-2 and TRBJ1-5; D ambiguous. The CDR3 loop spans 12 amino acids. The V end lost 7 bases, the J end lost 6 bases, and 10 bases lay between the germline ends. The germline CDR1 and CDR2 sequences are SGHTA and FQGNSA. The CDR3 here is CASNQPGQPQHF. In DNA form, the CDR3 reads TGTGCCAGCAATCAACCTGGTCAGCCCCAGCATTTT.

The V gene is TRBV5-1, the J gene TRBJ2-1, with D maybe TRBD2 (5 bases). CDR1 SGHRS and CDR2 YFSETQ come from the germline V gene. The CDR3 sequence is 16 residues long. Trimming cost V 0 bases and J 0 bases, with 10 bases left between them. As DNA, the CDR3 is TGCGCCAGCAGCTTGGCTGGGAGCCTCTCCTACAATGAGCAGTTCTTC. Amino acids: CASSLAGSLSYNEQFF.

The genes are TRBV9 and TRBJ2-2; TRBD2 matches at 7 bases. The CDR3 sequence is 16 residues long. The V and J ends lost 0 bases and 2 bases, in that order; junction bases with no gene match: 4. Germline V lookup: CDR1 SGDLS, CDR2 YYNGEE. CDR3 amino acids: CASSVVASGNTGELFF. The CDR3 DNA is TGTGCCAGCAGCGTAGTAGCTAGCGGTAACACCGGGGAGCTGTTTTTT. Full variable domain (missing parts from reference TRBV9 and TRBJ2-2): DSGVTQTPKHLITATGQRVTLRCSPRSGDLSVYWYQQSLDQGLQFLIQYYNGEERAKGNILERFSAQQFPDLHSELNLSSLELGDSALYFCASSVVASGNTGELFFGEGSRLTVL.

The chain links TRBV21-1 to TRBJ2-5; whether TRBD1, the table's D call, matches the DNA was not checked. TRBV21-1 constitutes a pseudogene. The CDR3 length is 13 residues. Written as DNA, the CDR3 is TGTGCCAGCAGGGACAGTCTCCAAGAGACCCAGTACTTC. Protein product: CASRDSLQETQYF.

The V gene is TRBV6-5, the J gene TRBJ2-1; D may be TRBD2 (6 bases). The V end lost 5 bases, the J end lost 7 bases, and 15 bases lay between the germline ends. CDR3 length: 14 residues. Per germline, CDR1 MNHEY and CDR2 SVGAGI. CDR3 in DNA: TGTGCCAGCAGTGAGAGCTGGGGGGATAATGAGCAGTTCTTC. Amino acid sequence: CASSESWGDNEQFF.

The chain joins TRBV28 to TRBJ2-5; no reliable D call. The ends were cut back, 1 base at V and 4 bases at J, with 13 bases in the middle. The CDR3 sequence is 15 residues long. Looked up from germline, CDR1 is MDHEN and CDR2 is SYDVKM. The CDR3 sequence: CASSLSLGQIETQYF. CDR3 DNA: TGTGCCAGCAGTTTATCTCTGGGTCAAATAGAGACCCAGTACTTC.

This clone turned up a few times. The chain has TRBV7-2 and TRBJ2-1; no clear D. This CDR3 is 15 amino acids long. CDR1 is SGHTA and CDR2 is FQGNSA in the germline V gene. Trimming stripped 1 base from V and 4 bases from J, with 11 bases between. The CDR3 DNA reads as TGTGCCAGCAGCTTAGGGCTAGGGCCGTACAATGAGCAGTTCTTC. Translation: CASSLGLGPYNEQFF.

J is TRBJ2-5 and V is TRBV12-5, with 8 bases lining up with TRBD2. V lost 6 bases, J lost 5 bases, and 11 bases stayed unmatched. Germline-derived CDR1 and CDR2 are LGHNT and FRNRAP. The CDR3 extends over 15 amino acids. Written as DNA, the CDR3 is TGTGCTAGTGGAAAAGGGAGCGGGAGATTGGAGACCCAGTACTTC. As protein: CASGKGSGRLETQYF.